The 25 T cell receptor beta chains presented below share a single source sample, sequenced in a study of CD8 T cells in ankylosing spondylitis listed by TCRdb under 2017. The method was 5' RACE. The sample was run on an Illumina HiSeq 2500. TCRdb reprocessed the public reads (quality trimming at Q25 with fastp, clone calling with MiXCR) and kept in-frame beta chains. When rows share a CDR3 protein, they turn into one entry using the most common DNA and genes. The sample table records about 42,000 distinct CDR3 sequences; about 2.5% of these occur just once. The ten largest account for about 4.5% of the sample. Sequenced input: blood, either unsorted or a sorted T cell fraction (not recorded which). These TCRs come from a male donor with ankylosing spondylitis or in good health (not recorded which).

This clonotype has a count of ten or more. The chain couples TRBV9 to TRBJ2-7; TRBD2 might be the D (5 bases). CDR3 size: 14 residues. Germline CDR1 is SGDLS and CDR2 is YYNGEE. V was trimmed by 3 bases and J by 6 bases, leaving 16 bases between them. In nucleotides, the CDR3 is TGTGCCAGCAGCGCGGAGGTCGGGCCTTCCGAGCAGTACTTC. Amino acids: CASSAEVGPSEQYF.

The table lists this clonotype with many counts. This sequence joins TRBV9 and TRBJ2-2; D assignment may be TRBD1 or TRBD2 (5 bases each). Germline-derived CDR1 and CDR2 are SGDLS and YYNGEE. The V and J ends lost 0 bases and 6 bases respectively, with 18 bases between them. The CDR3 sequence is 17 residues long. CDR3 amino acids: CASSVAGRPQVAGELFF. For the CDR3, the DNA is TGTGCCAGCAGCGTAGCGGGACGACCTCAAGTAGCCGGGGAGCTGTTTTTT.

This clonotype was found many times. This rearrangement joins TRBV9 to TRBJ2-6; unclear D gene. This CDR3 contains 15 residues. Trimming shortened V by 0 bases and J by 2 bases, and 6 bases separated the two germline ends. CDR1 is SGDLS, CDR2 YYNGEE, per germline. The CDR3 coding sequence is TGTGCCAGCAGCGTAGTGGGTGCTGGGGCCAACGTCCTGACTTTC. Its protein product is CASSVVGAGANVLTF.

This clonotype was seen many times. The chain uses TRBV9 and TRBJ2-7; D possibly uses TRBD1 or TRBD2 (5 bases each). V lost 2 bases, J lost 1 base, and 10 bases lay in between. This CDR3 comprises 14 residues. Germline CDR1 reads SGDLS; CDR2 reads YYNGEE. As DNA, the CDR3 is TGTGCCAGCAGCGTGAGGGGTAGTTCCTACGAGCAGTACTTC. Translation gives CASSVRGSSYEQYF.

This clonotype appeared many times. The rearrangement joins TRBV9 to TRBJ2-1; 7 nucleotides match TRBD2. V shed 3 bases, J shed 4 bases, and the junction held 10 bases outside the gene matches. The CDR3 spans 16 residues. CDR1 and CDR2 from the germline V gene are SGDLS and YYNGEE. For the CDR3, the DNA is TGTGCCAGCAGCGCCAGATCAGCGGGAAGGTACAATGAGCAGTTCTTC. Protein: CASSARSAGRYNEQFF. Full variable domain (remainder filled in from reference TRBV9 and TRBJ2-1): DSGVTQTPKHLITATGQRVTLRCSPRSGDLSVYWYQQSLDQGLQFLIQYYNGEERAKGNILERFSAQQFPDLHSELNLSSLELGDSALYFCASSARSAGRYNEQFFGPGTRLTVL.

Many counts were recorded for this clonotype. The chain combines TRBV9 with TRBJ2-3, with TRBD2 as a possible D gene (5 bases). Germline V lookup: CDR1 SGDLS, CDR2 YYNGEE. This CDR3 comprises 15 residues. V was trimmed by 4 bases and J by 2 bases, leaving 14 bases between them. CDR3 nucleotides: TGTGCCAGCAGCCCCCATCTAGCTCTCACAGATACGCAGTATTTT. Protein sequence: CASSPHLALTDTQYF.

This clonotype was counted at least ten times. The chain links TRBV9 to TRBJ1-6, with D possibly TRBD1 on 6 matching bases. The CDR3 is 15 amino acids. V was clipped by 0 bases and J by 4 bases, with 8 bases between them. CDR1 is SGDLS, CDR2 YYNGEE, per germline. Here the CDR3 reads CASSVEGGYNSPLHF. The DNA of the CDR3 is TGTGCCAGCAGCGTAGAGGGGGGATATAATTCACCCCTCCACTTT.

This clonotype occurred many times. V is TRBV9 and J is TRBJ1-1; no firm D call. CDR1 is SGDLS and CDR2 is YYNGEE in the germline V gene. The CDR3 is 13 amino acids. V lost 1 base and J lost 4, with 8 bases in between. The CDR3 DNA reads TGTGCCAGCAGCGTACTTACATCCACTGAAGCTTTCTTT. Protein sequence: CASSVLTSTEAFF.

By proportion, this clonotype is medium-sized (0.01 to 0.1%). The chain carries TRBV9 and TRBJ2-1, with unresolved D. V was shortened by 0 bases and J by 10 bases, with 8 bases between the two germline ends. This CDR3 is built from 12 residues. Germline CDR1 is SGDLS and CDR2 is YYNGEE. The CDR3 region is CASSVGEDEQFF. The DNA of the CDR3 is TGTGCCAGCAGCGTAGGCGAGGACGAGCAGTTCTTC.

Many counts were recorded for this clonotype. This chain uses TRBV9 with TRBJ2-2; TRBD2 matches 8 bases. The trim removed 4 bases at V and 4 bases at J, leaving 3 bases unmatched. CDR1 is SGDLS, CDR2 YYNGEE, per germline. This CDR3 spans 14 amino acids. CDR3 region: CASSRSGGTGELFF. CDR3 DNA sequence: TGTGCCAGCAGCCGAAGCGGGGGCACCGGGGAGCTGTTTTTT.

This clonotype appeared many times. The J gene is TRBJ1-1, the V gene TRBV9; maybe TRBD1 (5 bases). V gave up 0 bases and J gave up 7 bases, with 10 bases separating them. The CDR3 length is 13 residues. Looked up from germline, CDR1 is SGDLS and CDR2 is YYNGEE. The CDR3 DNA sequence: TGTGCCAGCAGCGTAGAGGGGAAGGGTGAAGCTTTCTTT. It is translated as CASSVEGKGEAFF.

V is TRBV9 and J is TRBJ2-1; 7 nucleotides align to TRBD1. This CDR3 is 14 amino acids long. Germline CDR1 is SGDLS and CDR2 is YYNGEE. The ends lost 0 bases at V and 7 bases at J; junction bases unmatched: 4. The CDR3 coding sequence is TGTGCCAGCAGCGTAGAACCAGGGGGTAATGAGCAGTTCTTC. Residues: CASSVEPGGNEQFF.

This clonotype was seen ten or more times. The V gene is TRBV9, the J gene TRBJ1-1, with D unclear. The CDR3 has 16 amino acids. Germline V gene lookup returns CDR1 SGDLS and CDR2 YYNGEE. V lost 0 bases to trimming and J lost 2 bases, with 14 bases between them. The CDR3 sequence is CASSVGYRTTNTEAFF. The DNA for the CDR3 is TGTGCCAGCAGCGTAGGGTATCGTACGACTAACACTGAAGCTTTCTTT.

This clonotype was seen ten or more times. The rearrangement uses TRBV9 and TRBJ2-1; perhaps TRBD2 as D (6 bases). CDR1 is SGDLS and CDR2 is YYNGEE in the germline V gene. CDR3 size: 19 residues. V lost 3 bases and J 0 bases, leaving 22 bases between the germline ends. CDR3 region: CASSAPFRDSGSSYNEQFF. The CDR3 DNA reads TGTGCCAGCAGCGCACCTTTTAGGGATAGCGGAAGCTCCTACAATGAGCAGTTCTTC.

This clonotype was observed at least ten times. J is TRBJ2-2 and V is TRBV9, with TRBD2 matching 8 bases. Germline lookup yields CDR1 SGDLS and CDR2 YYNGEE. CDR3 length equals 16 residues. Trimming at V came to 3 bases and at J to 3 bases, leaving 7 bases not matched to a gene. The CDR3 protein is CASSASGTRDTGELFF. The CDR3 region has the DNA TGTGCCAGCAGCGCTTCCGGGACTAGGGACACCGGGGAGCTGTTTTTT.

This clonotype was found many times. The chain is built from TRBV9 and TRBJ2-7; D perhaps matches TRBD1 (6 bases). The ends were cut back, 0 bases at V and 4 bases at J, with 11 bases in the middle. The length of the CDR3 is 14 residues. Germline-derived CDR1 and CDR2 are SGDLS and YYNGEE. CDR3 residues: CASSVGAGEYEQYF. The CDR3 coding sequence is TGTGCCAGCAGCGTAGGGGCAGGGGAGTACGAGCAGTACTTC.

This clonotype was picked up many times. The chain has TRBV9 and TRBJ2-3; 9 bases map to TRBD2. Per the germline V gene, CDR1 is SGDLS and CDR2 is YYNGEE. CDR3 length: 15 amino acids. Germline trimming cut 4 bases from V and 1 base from J; bases unmatched to any gene: 4. DNA for the CDR3: TGTGCCAGCAGCCCCCGACTAGCGGGCACAGATACGCAGTATTTT. This sequence encodes CASSPRLAGTDTQYF. Full variable domain (missing parts from reference TRBV9 and TRBJ2-3): DSGVTQTPKHLITATGQRVTLRCSPRSGDLSVYWYQQSLDQGLQFLIQYYNGEERAKGNILERFSAQQFPDLHSELNLSSLELGDSALYFCASSPRLAGTDTQYFGPGTRLTVL.

This sequence joins TRBV9 and TRBJ2-7; 7 nucleotides align to TRBD2. This CDR3 is 15 amino acids long. Germline CDR1 reads SGDLS; CDR2 reads YYNGEE. With 0 bases clipped from V and 6 bases from J, the junction kept 9 bases outside the gene matches. The chain's CDR3 is CASSVVGGGPVEQYF. The CDR3 coding sequence is TGTGCCAGCAGCGTAGTGGGGGGAGGGCCGGTCGAGCAGTACTTC.

This clonotype was recorded at least ten times. The rearrangement uses TRBV9 and TRBJ1-3, with TRBD1 as a possible D gene (5 bases). V was pared by 3 bases and J by 3 bases, with 19 bases between. The CDR3 length is 17 residues. Germline lookup yields CDR1 SGDLS and CDR2 YYNGEE. The DNA of the CDR3 is TGTGCCAGCAGCGCGGGAGGCCGGGGGGGAGATGGAAACACCATATATTTT. Amino acids: CASSAGGRGGDGNTIYF.

This clonotype was observed at least ten times. This chain connects TRBV9 to TRBJ2-5; TRBD2 aligns across 7 bases. The CDR3 is 15 residues long. J lost 1 base, V lost 4 bases, and 7 bases had no gene match. Germline V gives CDR1 SGDLS, CDR2 YYNGEE. The CDR3 sequence: CASSPSGTFQETQYF. The CDR3 DNA reads TGTGCCAGCAGCCCGAGCGGGACCTTCCAAGAGACCCAGTACTTC.

This clonotype was detected many times. The rearrangement joins TRBV9 to TRBJ2-7, with D possibly being TRBD1 (6 bases). V gave up 4 bases and J gave up 1 base, with 18 bases separating them. The germline CDR1 and CDR2 sequences are SGDLS and YYNGEE. This CDR3 is 16 amino acids long. This CDR3 reads CASSLSGQSRSYEQYF. The DNA of the CDR3 is TGTGCCAGCAGCCTCTCGGGACAATCACGGTCCTACGAGCAGTACTTC.

This clonotype came up many times. The chain is built from TRBV9 and TRBJ2-2; TRBD2 agrees at 8 bases. V gave up 0 bases and J gave up 7 bases; unmatched junction bases: 5. The germline V gene has CDR1 SGDLS and CDR2 YYNGEE. The CDR3 covers 15 residues. The CDR3 sequence: CASSVAWLAGGELFF. The CDR3, as DNA: TGTGCCAGCAGCGTAGCTTGGCTAGCGGGCGGGGAGCTGTTTTTT.

This clonotype was detected ten times or more. The rearrangement links TRBV9 to TRBJ2-1; no definite D call. CDR1 and CDR2 from the germline V gene are SGDLS and YYNGEE. The ends were cut back, 3 bases at V and 4 bases at J, with 11 bases in the middle. The CDR3 spans 14 residues. The CDR3 nucleotides are TGTGCCAGCAGCGGCGCCCTTCGGTACAATGAGCAGTTCTTC. Translation: CASSGALRYNEQFF. Together with reference TRBV9 and TRBJ2-1, the CDR3 gives the full variable domain: DSGVTQTPKHLITATGQRVTLRCSPRSGDLSVYWYQQSLDQGLQFLIQYYNGEERAKGNILERFSAQQFPDLHSELNLSSLELGDSALYFCASSGALRYNEQFFGPGTRLTVL.

Ten or more counts support this clonotype. This chain links TRBV9 with TRBJ2-3; D unclear. Germline V lookup: CDR1 SGDLS, CDR2 YYNGEE. Trimming left V 6 bases short and J 4 bases short, with 12 bases between. CDR3 length: 13 amino acids. The CDR3 DNA is TGTGCCAGCACAGCCGGAGCCGCAGATACGCAGTATTTT. Translating gives CASTAGAADTQYF.

The table lists this clonotype with many counts. The rearrangement links TRBV9 to TRBJ2-7; no clear D. Germline lookup yields CDR1 SGDLS and CDR2 YYNGEE. Trimming removed 5 bases at V and 3 bases at J, with 18 bases between. The length of the CDR3 is 15 residues. The CDR3 sequence: CASSATSQPLYEQYF. The CDR3, as DNA: TGTGCCAGCAGTGCCACGAGTCAACCCCTCTACGAGCAGTACTTC.